A selection of T cell receptor beta chains follows, all from one sample in a study of cytomegalovirus exposure and HLA in healthy donors. Measured with immunoSEQ multiplex PCR; TCRdb has only the in-frame clones, and not every one. The sample yields about 100,000 clones, roughly 82% seen once. Specimen: PBMCs. Receptors originate from a man aged 50-59 years in good health and CMV-seronegative. The CDR3 runs from the conserved cysteine through the conserved F or W. The D gene is left open where the match is weak. Size tells how often a clone was seen (once, few, many) or the class of an expanded clone, and some rows leave it out.

size: -
V: TRBV30
J: TRBJ2-1
D: TRBD2
CDR3: CAWISGTGTRQNEQFF
DNA: TGTGCCTGGATTTCGGGGACCGGGACTAGACAAAATGAGCAGTTCTTC

size: -
V: TRBV2
J: TRBJ1-1
D: -
CDR3: CASTLRGGNTEAFF
DNA: TGTGCCAGCACCCTGAGAGGTGGGAACACTGAAGCTTTCTTT

size: few
V: TRBV6-5
J: TRBJ1-2
D: -
CDR3: CASSYSVQNNYGYTF
DNA: TGTGCCAGCAGTTACTCGGTACAGAATAACTATGGCTACACCTTC

size: -
V: TRBV27
J: TRBJ1-1
D: TRBD1
CDR3: CASSFLAEGAKNTEAFF
DNA: TGTGCCAGCAGTTTCCTGGCGGAGGGGGCCAAGAACACTGAAGCTTTCTTT

size: few
V: TRBV11-1
J: TRBJ2-1
D: TRBD1
CDR3: CASSHPGLRQGYWEQFF
DNA: TGTGCCAGCAGCCACCCAGGCCTCCGACAGGGGTACTGGGAGCAGTTCTTC

size: -
V: TRBV28
J: TRBJ1-5
D: -
CDR3: CASRPRSGGNQPQHF
DNA: TGTGCCAGCAGGCCCCGTAGCGGAGGCAATCAGCCCCAGCATTTT

size: -
V: TRBV2
J: TRBJ2-7
D: -
CDR3: CASSAGQTVSYEQYF
DNA: TGTGCCAGCAGTGCCGGCCAGACAGTCTCCTACGAGCAGTACTTC

size: few
V: TRBV6-5
J: TRBJ1-2
D: -
CDR3: CASSPYGDYGGYTF
DNA: TGTGCCAGCAGTCCCTACGGGGACTACGGTGGCTACACCTTC

size: -
V: TRBV11-2
J: TRBJ2-2
D: TRBD1
CDR3: CASSTSGTGDTGELFF
DNA: TGTGCCAGCAGCACATCCGGGACAGGGGACACCGGGGAGCTGTTTTTT

size: -
V: TRBV2
J: TRBJ2-1
D: TRBD1
CDR3: CASSTGTDYNEQFF
DNA: TGTGCCAGCAGTACCGGGACAGACTACAATGAGCAGTTCTTC

size: -
V: TRBV25-1
J: TRBJ2-5
D: -
CDR3: CASSVVAGDRGETQYF
DNA: TGTGCCAGCAGTGTGGTAGCGGGAGACAGGGGAGAGACCCAGTACTTC

size: -
V: TRBV19
J: TRBJ2-1
D: -
CDR3: CASRTTGSSYNEQFF
DNA: TGTGCCAGTAGGACGACGGGTAGCTCCTACAATGAGCAGTTCTTC

size: -
V: TRBV7-2
J: TRBJ1-5
D: -
CDR3: CASSLGQRNQPQHF
DNA: TGTGCCAGCAGCTTAGGACAGCGAAATCAGCCCCAGCATTTT

size: -
V: TRBV15
J: TRBJ2-2
D: -
CDR3: CATSRESVIGTGELFF
DNA: TGTGCCACCAGCCGGGAGAGCGTAATAGGCACCGGGGAGCTGTTTTTT

size: -
V: TRBV19
J: TRBJ2-5
D: -
CDR3: CASSGTLRETQYF
DNA: TGTGCCAGTAGCGGGACTCTCCGGGAGACCCAGTACTTC

size: -
V: TRBV25-1
J: TRBJ2-1
D: -
CDR3: CASSDGAPYNEQFF
DNA: TGTGCCAGCAGTGATGGGGCCCCTTACAATGAGCAGTTCTTC

size: -
V: TRBV18
J: TRBJ2-7
D: -
CDR3: CASSPPRPPYEQYF
DNA: TGTGCCAGCTCACCCCCCAGGCCGCCCTACGAGCAGTACTTC